This is a list of T cell receptor beta chains from one sample in a study of blood T cell repertoires in COVID-19. Repertoires were generated with immunoSEQ multiplex PCR, while TCRdb's copy carries only in-frame clones and drops some. The sample lists 250,000 or so clones, less than 90% seen once, with about 1.5% in the top ten. Sequencing was performed on peripheral blood. Receptors originate from a woman aged 35 to 49 who had recovered from COVID-19. Each CDR3 is given with its conserved first and last residue. D genes are given only for firm matches.

CDR3aa: CASSLQGATGQPQHF
j_gene: TRBJ1-5
d_gene: TRBD1
len: 15
v_gene: TRBV5-1

CDR3aa: CASSQQGLSNYGYTF
j_gene: TRBJ1-2
d_gene: NA
len: 15
v_gene: TRBV23-1

CDR3aa: CASSYGRGNEQYF
j_gene: TRBJ2-7
d_gene: NA
len: 13
v_gene: TRBV6-5

CDR3aa: CASSPKGGQETQYF
j_gene: TRBJ2-5
d_gene: NA
len: 14
v_gene: TRBV18

CDR3aa: CASSLISTNEKLFF
j_gene: TRBJ1-4
d_gene: NA
len: 14
v_gene: TRBV28

CDR3aa: CASSRDRLNQPQHF
j_gene: TRBJ1-5
d_gene: TRBD1
len: 14
v_gene: TRBV2

CDR3aa: CASSLSAERAYEQYF
j_gene: TRBJ2-7
d_gene: NA
len: 15
v_gene: TRBV11-2

CDR3aa: CASSMGGGLTSAKNIQYF
j_gene: TRBJ2-4
d_gene: NA
len: 18
v_gene: TRBV19

CDR3aa: CASSLHGTSNYGYTF
j_gene: TRBJ1-2
d_gene: NA
len: 15
v_gene: TRBV7-9

CDR3aa: CASSFLAGPPDTQYF
j_gene: TRBJ2-3
d_gene: TRBD2
len: 15
v_gene: TRBV11-3

CDR3aa: CASSFRQALQETQYF
j_gene: TRBJ2-5
d_gene: NA
len: 15
v_gene: TRBV5-6

CDR3aa: CASSELSPGANVLTF
j_gene: TRBJ2-6
d_gene: NA
len: 15
v_gene: TRBV25-1

CDR3aa: CASSHLQGDYGNTIYF
j_gene: TRBJ1-3
d_gene: TRBD1
len: 16
v_gene: TRBV16

CDR3aa: CASSLYPGGADGYTF
j_gene: TRBJ1-2
d_gene: NA
len: 15
v_gene: TRBV11-3

CDR3aa: CASSEAEALSGPFEKLFF
j_gene: TRBJ1-4
d_gene: NA
len: 18
v_gene: TRBV2

CDR3aa: CATSRDPAGDEQYF
j_gene: TRBJ2-7
d_gene: NA
len: 14
v_gene: TRBV15

CDR3aa: CASSLLTGDDYGYTF
j_gene: TRBJ1-2
d_gene: NA
len: 15
v_gene: TRBV4-2

CDR3aa: CASSWRWDQPQHF
j_gene: TRBJ1-5
d_gene: NA
len: 13
v_gene: TRBV12-3/TRBV12-4

CDR3aa: CASSLVLAGRDTQYF
j_gene: TRBJ2-3
d_gene: TRBD2
len: 15
v_gene: TRBV7-9

CDR3aa: CASSEALRLREQYF
j_gene: TRBJ2-7
d_gene: NA
len: 14
v_gene: TRBV6-1

CDR3aa: CASSLGQGGQPQHF
j_gene: TRBJ1-5
d_gene: TRBD1
len: 14
v_gene: TRBV6-5

CDR3aa: CASSEDRTGNTIYF
j_gene: TRBJ1-3
d_gene: TRBD1
len: 14
v_gene: TRBV5-5

CDR3aa: CASRQPDRYNQPQHF
j_gene: TRBJ1-5
d_gene: TRBD1
len: 15
v_gene: TRBV6-5

CDR3aa: CASSLAGTVSRYTF
j_gene: TRBJ1-2
d_gene: TRBD1
len: 14
v_gene: TRBV5-1

CDR3aa: CASSPASGQPFGYTF
j_gene: TRBJ1-2
d_gene: TRBD1
len: 15
v_gene: TRBV5-1

CDR3aa: CASSLTGESLNEQFF
j_gene: TRBJ2-1
d_gene: TRBD1
len: 15
v_gene: TRBV5-1

CDR3aa: CASSLQGTGELFF
j_gene: TRBJ2-2
d_gene: NA
len: 13
v_gene: TRBV7-2

CDR3aa: CAISAGPGGYTF
j_gene: TRBJ1-2
d_gene: NA
len: 12
v_gene: TRBV10-3

CDR3aa: CASSPNRQGARDEQYF
j_gene: TRBJ2-7
d_gene: TRBD1
len: 16
v_gene: TRBV18

CDR3aa: CATSGRTGSPLHF
j_gene: TRBJ1-6
d_gene: NA
len: 13
v_gene: TRBV15

CDR3aa: CASQRASQPQHF
j_gene: TRBJ1-5
d_gene: NA
len: 12
v_gene: TRBV19

CDR3aa: CASSLPSGGGETQYF
j_gene: TRBJ2-5
d_gene: NA
len: 15
v_gene: TRBV11-3

CDR3aa: CASSSAHGSEEKLFF
j_gene: TRBJ1-4
d_gene: NA
len: 15
v_gene: TRBV19

CDR3aa: CASQPSSYNSPLHF
j_gene: TRBJ1-6
d_gene: NA
len: 14
v_gene: TRBV6-5

CDR3aa: CASSQRAYEQYF
j_gene: TRBJ2-7
d_gene: NA
len: 12
v_gene: TRBV3-1/TRBV3-2

CDR3aa: CATSVTGTMTYEQYF
j_gene: TRBJ2-7
d_gene: TRBD2
len: 15
v_gene: TRBV15

CDR3aa: CASSLAVRSSYNSPLHF
j_gene: TRBJ1-6
d_gene: NA
len: 17
v_gene: TRBV5-1